This TCR beta chain originates from a study of shared clonotypes between healthy human individuals. Looking at the study overall: Samples came from a couple of female and three male donors aged 18 to 49.

Every immunoSEQ plate was one replicate of a subset's evenly spread DNA. DNA from unsorted PBMC was sequenced on ten immunoSEQ deep assay plates. Authors' processing steps: Junction-only sequences without quality scores were provided by ImmunoSEQ, so filtering was different. Sequencing used immunoSEQ multiplex PCR; TCRdb keeps in-frame clones, though not all of them. The DNA gave D and trimming, while V, J and clone size come from that table. The sample has about 460,000 clones, roughly four fifths seen once. The source is a woman aged 40 to 50 in good health. Some clones in this sample may be carry-over from other donors' samples. The specimen sequenced was PBMCs.

The CDR3 here is CASSTWGGFYNEQFF. In nucleotides, the CDR3 is TGTGCCAGCAGCACCTGGGGGGGATTCTACAATGAGCAGTTCTTC. The chain is built from TRBV7-2 and TRBJ2-1, with 7 bases fitting TRBD2. CDR1 SGHTA and CDR2 FQGNSA come from the germline V gene. The V gene end was trimmed by 5 bases and the J gene end by 3 bases; junction bases not matched to a gene: 7. The CDR3 runs 15 residues.